This TCR beta chain comes out of a study of T cell repertoires in cytomegalovirus infection. This clonotype was observed a handful of times. No antigen is known for it. TCRdb redid the calling of the reads with MiXCR, one entry per CDR3 protein. The table records a few hundred thousand distinct CDR3 sequences, approximately 30% of them present only once. The V end was cut by 6 bases, the J end by 0 bases, with 9 bases between. The CDR3 loop spans 15 amino acids. The V gene is TRBV12-3 or TRBV12-4, the J gene TRBJ1-6; D is undetermined. The sequenced sample was cultured PBMCs, obtained from culture after CMV antigen stimulation. The receptor was isolated from a human donor in good health (CMV status not recorded). Some clones in this sample may be carry-over from other donors' samples. The CDR3 DNA reads TGTGCCAGCAGGGACGAGAGCTCCTATAATTCACCCCTCCACTTT. Its protein product is CASRDESSYNSPLHF.